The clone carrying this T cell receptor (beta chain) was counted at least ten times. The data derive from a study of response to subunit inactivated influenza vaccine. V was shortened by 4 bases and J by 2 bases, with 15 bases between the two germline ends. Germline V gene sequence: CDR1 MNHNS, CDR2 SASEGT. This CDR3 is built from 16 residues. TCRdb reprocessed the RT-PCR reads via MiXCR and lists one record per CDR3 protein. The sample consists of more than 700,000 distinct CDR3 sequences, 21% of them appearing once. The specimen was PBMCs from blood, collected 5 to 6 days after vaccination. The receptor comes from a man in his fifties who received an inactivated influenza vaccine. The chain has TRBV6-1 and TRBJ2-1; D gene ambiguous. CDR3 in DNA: TGTGCCAGCAGTGCCTTTCGGGTAAACCCCTACAATGAGCAGTTCTTC. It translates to CASSAFRVNPYNEQFF.